These T cell receptor beta chains were read from a single sample in a study of cytotoxic CD8 clonotypes in ibrutinib-treated CLL. Produced via immunoSEQ multiplex PCR; TCRdb's table is partial and in-frame only. The sample lists some 47,000 clones, more than 55% occurring once. The material was PBMCs, obtained after 24 months of ibrutinib treatment. These receptors were obtained from a human donor with chronic lymphocytic leukemia. Both conserved end residues are part of each CDR3. The D gene is left open where the match is weak. Rows give clone size only sometimes, using once, few, many, or a class for an expanded clone.

>TRBJ1-2|few|TRBV6-5|-
CASSLHREANYGYTF
TGTGCCAGCAGTTTACACAGGGAAGCTAACTATGGCTACACCTTC
>TRBJ1-2|-|TRBV5-1|-
CASSERGPSIYGYTF
TGCGCCAGCAGTGAGCGGGGCCCGTCCATTTATGGCTACACCTTC
>TRBJ2-5|-|TRBV27|-
CASSRGKGETQYF
TGTGCCAGCAGCCGGGGGAAAGGAGAGACCCAGTACTTC
>TRBJ1-5|few|TRBV19|-
CASSLPGQKNQPQHF
TGTGCCAGTAGTCTTCCGGGACAAAAAAATCAGCCCCAGCATTTT
>TRBJ2-1|-|TRBV4-1|-
CASSHKPRRAWYNEQFF
TGCGCCAGCAGCCATAAACCCCGACGGGCGTGGTACAATGAGCAGTTCTTC
>TRBJ2-7|-|TRBV7-7|TRBD2
CASSPLAGGTYEQYF
TGTGCCAGTAGCCCACTAGCGGGGGGGACCTACGAGCAGTACTTC
>TRBJ2-5|-|TRBV7-9|TRBD2
CASSLERSSGGQETQYF
TGTGCCAGCAGCTTAGAAAGGTCTAGCGGGGGACAAGAGACCCAGTACTTC
>TRBJ2-5|once|TRBV6-5|-
CASSYRGAPETQYF
TGTGCCAGCAGTTACAGGGGGGCCCCCGAGACCCAGTACTTC
>TRBJ1-3|few|TRBV7-9|-
CASSLLHNSHTDTGNTIYF
TGTGCCAGCAGCTTATTACACAATTCACACACCGACACTGGAAACACCATATATTTT
>TRBJ1-2|-|TRBV28|-
CASSLVDRIGGYTF
TGTGCCAGCAGTTTAGTGGACCGTATAGGTGGCTACACCTTC
>TRBJ1-5|-|TRBV5-1|TRBD1
CASSLGAGGLNQPQHF
TGCGCCAGCAGCTTGGGTGCAGGGGGCCTCAATCAGCCCCAGCATTTT
>TRBJ1-2|-|TRBV5-6|-
CASSYRISSLTGYGYTF
TGTGCCAGCAGCTACCGGATCTCCTCCCTTACCGGCTATGGCTACACCTTC
>TRBJ2-5|-|TRBV5-6|TRBD2
CASSLLAGGRETQYF
TGTGCCAGCAGCCTGCTGGCGGGGGGTCGGGAGACCCAGTACTTC
>TRBJ1-4|-|TRBV11-2|TRBD1
CASSGTGSANEKLFF
TGTGCCAGCAGCGGGACAGGTTCGGCTAATGAAAAACTGTTTTTT
>TRBJ2-5|-|TRBV19|-
CASSIVREEETQYF
TGTGCCAGTAGTATTGTGAGGGAGGAAGAGACCCAGTACTTC
>TRBJ1-5|few|TRBV27|-
CASRPNSNQPQHF
TGTGCCAGCAGACCAAATAGCAATCAGCCCCAGCATTTT
>TRBJ2-1|-|TRBV5-6|-
CASSSARDGGWGQFF
TGTGCCAGCAGCTCCGCTCGGGACGGAGGCTGGGGGCAGTTCTTC
>TRBJ1-1|-|TRBV19|TRBD1
CASSGTGRTEAFF
TGTGCCAGTTCGGGGACAGGGCGCACTGAAGCTTTCTTT
>TRBJ2-3|-|TRBV7-9|TRBD2
CASSPSWEGTDTQYF
TGTGCCAGCAGCCCGTCATGGGAGGGGACAGATACGCAGTATTTT
>TRBJ2-3|-|TRBV5-1|-
CASSPDSGVGTDTQYF
TGCGCCAGCAGCCCGGACTCGGGGGTTGGCACAGATACGCAGTATTTT
>TRBJ1-1|once|TRBV10-2|-
CASSDGRGGTEAFF
TGCGCCAGCAGTGACGGCAGGGGAGGTACTGAAGCTTTCTTT
>TRBJ1-5|-|TRBV7-8|TRBD1
CASSLGGRGRNQPQHF
TGTGCCAGCAGCTTAGGTGGCAGGGGGCGGAATCAGCCCCAGCATTTT
>TRBJ2-2|once|TRBV9|-
CASSARGTGTGELFF
TGTGCCAGCAGCGCCAGAGGTACGGGCACCGGGGAGCTGTTTTTT
>TRBJ1-6|-|TRBV9|-
CASSPQGGSSPLHF
TGTGCCAGCAGCCCTCAAGGAGGGAGTTCACCCCTCCACTTT
>TRBJ1-4|-|TRBV7-8|TRBD1
CASSTGTGASKLFF
TGTGCCAGCAGCACCGGGACAGGTGCATCCAAACTGTTTTTT
>TRBJ1-1|-|TRBV5-6|-
CASSTQALPNTEAFF
TGTGCCAGCAGCACCCAGGCACTTCCGAACACTGAAGCTTTCTTT
>TRBJ1-1|few|TRBV11-2|-
CASSSTRWTEAFF
TGTGCCAGCAGCTCCACCCGTTGGACTGAAGCTTTCTTT
>TRBJ2-5|-|TRBV4-1|-
CASSQLATETQYF
TGCGCCAGCAGCCAACTGGCTACAGAGACCCAGTACTTC
>TRBJ2-1|-|TRBV5-1|TRBD2
CASSLSGGNAYNEQFF
TGCGCCAGCAGCCTTAGCGGGGGCAACGCCTACAATGAGCAGTTCTTC
>TRBJ2-7|-|TRBV5-1|-
CASSPRISGYSYEQYF
TGCGCCAGCAGCCCTAGGATAAGTGGCTACTCCTACGAGCAGTACTTC
>TRBJ2-7|many|TRBV29-1|-
CSVGLAHEQYF
TGCAGCGTTGGCCTGGCCCACGAGCAGTACTTC
>TRBJ1-6|-|TRBV4-1|-
CASSQPLAGDYNSPLHF
TGCGCCAGCAGCCAACCCCTTGCAGGTGACTATAATTCACCCCTCCACTTT
>TRBJ1-2|-|TRBV6-6|-
CASSYSGGGKFDTF
TGTGCCAGCAGTTACTCAGGTGGAGGGAAGTTCGACACCTTC
>TRBJ2-7|-|TRBV2|-
CASRQTVSSYEQYF
TGTGCCAGCAGGCAGACAGTTAGCTCCTACGAGCAGTACTTC
>TRBJ2-4|-|TRBV28|-
CASRPAGQGENIQYF
TGTGCCAGCAGGCCTGCGGGACAAGGGGAAAACATTCAGTACTTC
>TRBJ2-1|-|TRBV5-1|-
CASSLAQNYNEQFF
TGCGCCAGCAGCTTGGCCCAGAATTACAATGAGCAGTTCTTC
>TRBJ2-1|-|TRBV6-5|-
CASSYSGGEQFF
TGTGCCAGCAGTTACTCGGGGGGTGAGCAGTTCTTC
>TRBJ1-6|many|TRBV5-6|TRBD1
CASSLSQAGQGASPLHF
TGTGCCAGCAGCTTGTCCCAGGCGGGCCAGGGGGCATCACCCCTCCACTTT
>TRBJ2-3|-|TRBV5-1|TRBD2
CASSLGRPSGGPRADTQYF
TGCGCCAGCAGCTTGGGGAGGCCTAGCGGGGGCCCCCGCGCAGATACGCAGTATTTT
>TRBJ2-3|-|TRBV2|-
CASSANRDTDTQYF
TGTGCCAGCAGTGCAAACAGGGACACAGATACGCAGTATTTT
>TRBJ2-3|-|TRBV5-1|-
CASSPGRGGSTDTQYF
TGCGCCAGCAGCCCGGGACGGGGCGGGAGCACAGATACGCAGTATTTT
>TRBJ1-3|many|TRBV6-5|-
CASSESLSGNTIYF
TGTGCCAGCAGTGAGAGTCTCTCTGGAAACACCATATATTTT
>TRBJ1-1|few|TRBV29-1|TRBD1
CSVRQGAGRNTEAFF
TGCAGCGTGAGACAGGGGGCTGGGAGGAACACTGAAGCTTTCTTT
>TRBJ2-5|-|TRBV29-1|TRBD2
CSVANLAGEQETQYF
TGCAGCGTTGCTAACTTAGCGGGGGAACAAGAGACCCAGTACTTC
>TRBJ1-6|-|TRBV10-2|-
CASSEYQGGSPLHF
TGCGCCAGCAGTGAGTACCAGGGTGGTTCACCCCTCCACTTT
>TRBJ2-3|-|TRBV5-1|-
CASSLATQGYTDTQYF
TGCGCCAGCAGCTTGGCGACACAGGGATACACAGATACGCAGTATTTT
>TRBJ1-2|-|TRBV6-6|TRBD1
CATQGVYSGYTF
TGTGCCACCCAGGGGGTGTACAGTGGCTACACCTTC
>TRBJ1-4|many|TRBV2|-
CASSDPDSEEKLFF
TGTGCCAGCAGTGATCCGGACAGCGAGGAAAAACTGTTTTTT
>TRBJ1-6|few|TRBV5-6|-
CASSFWGAYNSPLHF
TGTGCCAGCAGCTTCTGGGGGGCCTATAATTCACCCCTCCACTTT
>TRBJ1-2|-|TRBV6-1|-
CASSAGHTNYGYTF
TGTGCCAGCAGTGCGGGACATACCAACTATGGCTACACCTTC
>TRBJ1-2|-|TRBV10-3|TRBD1
CAISGTGPTYGYTF
TGTGCCATCAGTGGGACAGGCCCTACCTATGGCTACACCTTC
>TRBJ2-7|-|TRBV5-4|-
CASSLAQNRVEQYF
TGTGCCAGCAGCTTGGCTCAGAACAGGGTTGAGCAGTACTTC
>TRBJ1-4|-|TRBV19|-
CASSIDPAADSIF
TGTGCCAGTAGTATAGATCCCGCCGCAGATTCCATCTTT